A selection of T cell receptor beta chains follows, all from one sample in a study of blood T cell repertoires in COVID-19. Profiling relied on immunoSEQ multiplex PCR, and the TCRdb table lists in-frame clones only, not all of them. The repertoire holds roughly 36,000 clones, roughly 90% seen once, with less than 50% in the top ten. Sequencing used peripheral blood. Receptors were obtained from a man between 60 and 70 years old with active or convalescent COVID-19. Each CDR3 is given with its conserved first and last residue. The order of the fields is V gene, J gene, clone size, D gene, CDR3 protein, CDR3 DNA. The D gene is left open where the match is weak. Clone sizes are given selectively: once, few, many, or a class where the clone is expanded.

TRBV7-2	TRBJ2-7	-	TRBD2	CASSFRTSGYEQYF	TGTGCCAGCAGCTTCAGGACTAGCGGCTACGAGCAGTACTTC
TRBV4-1	TRBJ1-1	-	-	CASSRGSYTEAFF	TGCGCCAGCAGCCGGGGCAGTTACACTGAAGCTTTCTTT
TRBV29-1	TRBJ1-4	-	TRBD1	CSVGDRASEKLFF	TGCAGCGTGGGGGACAGGGCGAGTGAAAAACTGTTTTTT
TRBV29-1	TRBJ2-7	-	-	CSVALSGGRDYEQYF	TGCAGCGTTGCCCTCTCGGGGGGCCGAGACTACGAGCAGTACTTC
TRBV5-6	TRBJ1-5	-	-	CASNIYRGPSNQPQHF	TGTGCCAGCAACATTTACAGAGGGCCTAGCAATCAGCCCCAGCATTTT
TRBV3-1/TRBV3-2	TRBJ2-7	-	TRBD2	CASSQQASGVYEQYF	TGTGCCAGCAGCCAACAGGCTAGCGGAGTCTACGAGCAGTACTTC
TRBV5-1	TRBJ1-3	-	-	CASRGILTGNTIYF	TGCGCCAGCCGAGGGATTTTGACTGGAAACACCATATATTTT
TRBV5-1	TRBJ1-5	-	-	CASSPGAGDQPQHF	TGCGCCAGCAGCCCTGGTGCGGGTGATCAGCCCCAGCATTTT
TRBV5-8	TRBJ1-2	-	TRBD1	CASSIDRGGGYTF	TGTGCCAGCAGCATCGACAGGGGCGGTGGCTACACCTTC
TRBV4-1	TRBJ2-2	-	-	CASSDPRTTPGELFF	TGCGCCAGCAGCGACCCTCGCACTACGCCCGGGGAGCTGTTTTTT
TRBV7-2	TRBJ2-5	-	-	CASSSQGLAETQYF	TGTGCCAGCAGCTCCCAAGGACTGGCAGAGACCCAGTACTTC
TRBV9	TRBJ1-1	-	-	CASSVGPYIKGLDTEAFF	TGTGCCAGCAGCGTAGGGCCCTATATTAAGGGGCTGGACACTGAAGCTTTCTTT
TRBV7-2	TRBJ2-7	few	TRBD1	CASSPQTGVTREQYF	TGTGCCAGCAGCCCCCAGACAGGGGTAACGCGGGAGCAGTACTTC
TRBV11-2	TRBJ1-3	few	-	CASSIPPGYGNTIYF	TGTGCCAGCAGTATACCCCCGGGATATGGAAACACCATATATTTT
TRBV2	TRBJ2-3	-	TRBD1	CASSVIQGAVAEYF	TGTGCCAGCAGTGTTATTCAGGGGGCGGTGGCGGAGTATTTT